This TCR beta chain was captured in a study of blood T cell repertoires in COVID-19. The authors' processing: Amplification from reference gene primers served as the basis for estimated nucleated cell counts. Sequencing used immunoSEQ multiplex PCR; TCRdb keeps in-frame clones, though not all of them. The DNA was the basis for D and trimming; V, J and clone size are from that table. The table has roughly 41,000 clones, 85% to 90% seen once. The V gene's germline CDR1 is SNHLY and CDR2 FYNNEI. V lost 4 bases, J lost 5 bases, and 13 bases lay in between. The CDR3 sequence is 14 residues long. The TCR comes from a human donor in a cohort sampled during active COVID-19. Sequencing used peripheral blood. The chain is built from TRBV2 and TRBJ2-3; tentatively, D is TRBD2 (6 bases). The chain's CDR3 is CASSVQWRGDTQYF. The CDR3 nucleotides read TGTGCCAGCAGTGTTCAGTGGCGGGGAGATACGCAGTATTTT.